Below are 17 T cell receptor beta chains sequenced from a single sample in a study of blood T cell repertoires in COVID-19. The method was immunoSEQ multiplex PCR; TCRdb's version includes in-frame clones alone and lacks a portion of them. The sample lists about 210,000 clones; around nine tenths were seen once. The sample taken for sequencing was peripheral blood. The receptors here all came from a woman aged 40 to 49 with acute or convalescent COVID-19.

The J gene is TRBJ2-7, the V gene TRBV28; D not resolved. The CDR3 runs 14 residues. Trimming removed 5 bases from V and 0 bases from J, with 11 bases in between. The V gene's germline CDR1 is MDHEN and CDR2 SYDVKM. CDR3 loop: CASSQSGRSYEQYV. The CDR3 DNA reads TGTGCCAGCAGTCAAAGTGGCCGCTCCTACGAGCAGTACGTC.

V is TRBV3-1 (or the pseudogene TRBV3-2) and J is TRBJ1-1, with D uncertain. The germline V gene encodes CDR1 LGHDT and CDR2 YNNKEL (reference sequence). The CDR3 spans 15 residues. Trimming removed 5 bases at V and 8 bases at J, with 21 bases between. In nucleotides, the CDR3 is TGTGCCAGCAGCTCGAGGTTGGCTGGAGACGCGGAAGCTTTCTTT. Amino acid sequence: CASSSRLAGDAEAFF.

This chain links TRBV6-1 with TRBJ1-2, with D possibly TRBD1 on 6 matching bases. The germline V and J ends were trimmed by 10 bases and 6 bases, with 15 bases remaining between them. CDR3 length equals 12 residues. From germline, CDR1 is MNHNS and CDR2 SASEGT. The CDR3: CAIRTAVNGYTF. DNA for the CDR3: TGTGCCATCCGGACAGCGGTCAATGGCTACACCTTC.

The rearrangement uses TRBV14 and TRBJ1-2; D ambiguous. V was shortened by 0 bases and J by 7 bases, with 6 bases between the two germline ends. The CDR3 is 12 residues long. The V gene's germline CDR1 is SGHDN and CDR2 FVKESK. The chain's CDR3 is CASSQEYSGYTF. CDR3 DNA: TGTGCCAGCAGCCAAGAGTACAGTGGCTACACCTTC.

This rearrangement joins TRBV7-9 to TRBJ2-1; 11 bases match TRBD2. CDR1 SEHNR and CDR2 FQNEAQ come from the germline V gene (reference sequence). CDR3 length: 15 amino acids. Germline trimming cut 5 bases from V and 4 bases from J; bases unmatched to any gene: 4. The CDR3 DNA follows: TGTGCCAGCAGCCGAGGGACTAGCGGTTACAATGAGCAGTTCTTC. Translated: CASSRGTSGYNEQFF.

DNA for the CDR3: TGTGCCAGTACCCGCGTACTATCCAGCACAGATACGCAGTATTTT. This encodes CASTRVLSSTDTQYF. The chain joins TRBV19 to TRBJ2-3, with no clear D. The V gene's germline CDR1 is LNHDA and CDR2 SQIVND (reference sequence). V lost 7 bases and J 0 bases, leaving 14 bases between the germline ends. CDR3 size: 15 residues.

This clone was observed a few times. This rearrangement joins TRBV6-5 to TRBJ1-1; D gene unclear. The CDR3 totals 13 residues. The germline V and J ends were trimmed by 2 bases and 8 bases, with 12 bases remaining between them. Germline loops: CDR1 MNHEY, CDR2 SVGAGI. This CDR3 is CASSYGEAAEAFF. CDR3 bases: TGTGCCAGCAGTTACGGGGAGGCGGCGGAAGCTTTCTTT.

The V call is TRBV6-6, the J call TRBJ2-1; 10 bases line up with TRBD2. The CDR3 has 16 amino acids. CDR1 and CDR2 (germline): MNHNY, SVGAGI (reference sequence). Trimming cost V 6 bases and J 0 bases; bases outside gene matches: 5. The CDR3 reads CASRRAGGSSYNEQFF. The CDR3 DNA sequence: TGTGCCAGCAGGAGAGCGGGGGGGAGCTCCTACAATGAGCAGTTCTTC.

Here the CDR3 reads CASSLGGHRGGETQYF. In DNA, the CDR3 is TGTGCCAGCAGCTTAGGGGGGCACAGGGGGGGAGAGACCCAGTACTTC. The gene calls are TRBV11-2 and TRBJ2-5; a possible D gene is TRBD1 (8 bases). V gave up 1 base and J gave up 4 bases, with 16 bases separating them. In germline, CDR1 is SGHAT, CDR2 FQNNGV. This CDR3 comprises 16 residues. Variable domain in full (rest from reference TRBV11-2 and TRBJ2-5): EAGVAQSPRYKIIEKRQSVAFWCNPISGHATLYWYQQILGQGPKLLIQFQNNGVVDDSQLPKDRFSAERLKGVDSTLKIQPAKLEDSAVYLCASSLGGHRGGETQYFGPGTRLLVL.

V and J are TRBV3-1 (or the pseudogene TRBV3-2) and TRBJ2-2; D unresolved. The CDR3 sequence is 14 residues long. The V gene lost 0 bases and the J gene lost 5 bases, with 7 bases spanning the gap. Looked up from germline, CDR1 is LGHDT and CDR2 is YNNKEL (reference sequence). The CDR3 loop reads CASSQDGVTGELFF. CDR3 coding DNA: TGTGCCAGCAGCCAAGATGGAGTTACCGGGGAGCTGTTTTTT.

The J gene is TRBJ2-3, the V gene TRBV6-5, with 10 bases identical to TRBD1. J lost 2 bases, V lost 2 bases, and 4 bases had no gene match. The CDR3 runs 16 residues. Germline assignment: CDR1 MNHEY and CDR2 SVGAGI. CDR3 sequence reads: CASSYLGTGVTDTQYF. In DNA, the CDR3 is TGTGCCAGCAGTTACCTGGGGACAGGGGTCACAGATACGCAGTATTTT.

This chain uses TRBV30 with TRBJ1-2, with D possibly TRBD1 on 5 matching bases. The CDR3 runs to 12 residues. V dropped 1 base and J dropped 8 bases, with 11 bases sitting between them. From germline, CDR1 is GTSNPN and CDR2 SVGIG (reference sequence). The CDR3 sequence: CAWSAGSAGYTF. CDR3 in DNA: TGTGCCTGGAGTGCAGGGTCGGCCGGCTACACCTTC.

The rearrangement links TRBV2 to TRBJ2-6; a possible D gene is TRBD2 (6 bases). Germline CDR1 and CDR2: SNHLY and FYNNEI. The CDR3 loop spans 17 amino acids. The V and J ends lost 8 bases and 1 base respectively, with 18 bases between them. Written as DNA, the CDR3 is TGTGCCAGCGGTCCCGGTGTGGGGGGTTCTGGGGCCAACGTCCTGACTTTC. Translated, it gives CASGPGVGGSGANVLTF.

The J gene is TRBJ1-2, the V gene TRBV5-1; D might be TRBD1 (5 bases). The V gene lost 2 bases and the J gene lost 3 bases, with 14 bases spanning the gap. The CDR3 is 15 residues long. The V gene's germline CDR1 is SGHRS and CDR2 YFSETQ. This CDR3 reads CASSFRDSGDYGYTF. For the CDR3, the DNA is TGCGCCAGCAGCTTCCGGGACTCGGGAGACTATGGCTACACCTTC. Combining the CDR3 with reference TRBV5-1 and TRBJ1-2 gives the whole variable domain KAGVTQTPRYLIKTRGQQVTLSCSPISGHRSVSWYQQTPGQGLQFLFEYFSETQRNKGNFPGRFSGRQFSNSRSEMNVSTLELGDSALYLCASSFRDSGDYGYTFGSGTRLTVV.

V is TRBV9 and J is TRBJ2-3, with D uncertain. This CDR3 spans 12 amino acids. V was cut by 3 bases and J by 4 bases, with 6 bases left in between. Germline-derived CDR1 and CDR2 are SGDLS and YYNGEE. Here the CDR3 reads CASSDVADTQYF. The CDR3 nucleotides are TGTGCCAGCAGCGACGTAGCAGATACGCAGTATTTT.

Worth noting for this clone: The same CDR3 arises from other DNA sequences in this sample as well. The chain carries TRBV28 and TRBJ1-1; D is unclear. The CDR3 runs to 13 residues. The ends were cut back, 4 bases at V and 3 bases at J, with 9 bases in the middle. Germline V gene lookup returns CDR1 MDHEN and CDR2 SYDVKM. The DNA for the CDR3 is TGTGCCAGCAGTTCCCTCGAGGACACTGAAGCTTTCTTT. Encoded protein: CASSSLEDTEAFF.

This rearrangement joins TRBV5-1 to TRBJ1-1; 8 nucleotides match TRBD1. The V gene's germline CDR1 is SGHRS and CDR2 YFSETQ. This CDR3 comprises 15 residues. The ends lost 4 bases at V and 0 bases at J; junction bases unmatched: 5. The CDR3 region is CASSPAGGVNTEAFF. The DNA of the CDR3 is TGCGCCAGCAGCCCGGCAGGGGGCGTGAACACTGAAGCTTTCTTT. Looking up the rest from reference TRBV5-1 and TRBJ1-1 gives the full variable domain: KAGVTQTPRYLIKTRGQQVTLSCSPISGHRSVSWYQQTPGQGLQFLFEYFSETQRNKGNFPGRFSGRQFSNSRSEMNVSTLELGDSALYLCASSPAGGVNTEAFFGQGTRLTVV.